The rows below give T cell receptor beta chains drawn from one sample of a study of blood T cell repertoires in COVID-19. The method was immunoSEQ multiplex PCR; TCRdb's version includes in-frame clones alone and lacks a portion of them. The profile shows about 81,000 clones, roughly 88% of them singletons. The sample taken for sequencing was peripheral blood. The receptors shown here come from a woman older than 75 with acute or convalescent COVID-19. Each CDR3 is given with its conserved first and last residue. A D gene is named only where the DNA matches it firmly. Some rows mark clone size as missing; the rest say once, few, many or name a class of expanded clone.

J,V,size,D,DNA,CDR3
TRBJ1-5,TRBV5-1,once,TRBD1,TGCGCCAGCAGCTCCGACGACAGGGACGGTCAGCCCCAGCATTTT,CASSSDDRDGQPQHF
TRBJ1-1,TRBV5-1,-,-,TGCGCCAGCAGCTTGGAAGGGACTTTTAAGAACACTGAAGCTTTCTTT,CASSLEGTFKNTEAFF
TRBJ1-1,TRBV5-1,-,TRBD1,TGCGCCAGCAGCCCACAGGGGGCTGAAGCTTTCTTT,CASSPQGAEAFF
TRBJ2-5,TRBV7-6,once,-,TGTGCCAGCAGCGGAGGGGAGACCCAGTACTTC,CASSGGETQYF
TRBJ2-7,TRBV5-6,-,-,TGTGCCAGCAGGGGCTGGGGGCGGCTGAGAGGAGAGCAGTACTTC,CASRGWGRLRGEQYF
TRBJ2-5,TRBV6-2/TRBV6-3,-,TRBD1,TGTGCCAGCAGTTGGGGGACAGGGTCGAGTTCGAGGGAGACCCAGTACTTC,CASSWGTGSSSRETQYF
TRBJ2-2,TRBV7-2,once,TRBD1,TGTGCCAGCAGCTTAGCGGGGGACAGGGGGGCCGACCGGCTGTTTTTT,CASSLAGDRGADRLFF
TRBJ2-3,TRBV24-1,-,-,TGTGCCACCAGTGACACTACAGATACGCAGTATTTT,CATSDTTDTQYF
TRBJ1-2,TRBV19,-,TRBD1,TGTGCCAGTAACCGGGACAGCATTAACTATGGCTACACCTTC,CASNRDSINYGYTF
TRBJ2-1,TRBV9,-,TRBD2,TGTGCCAGCAGCGACACCGGGACTAGCGGGGTTTATGAGCAGTTCTTC,CASSDTGTSGVYEQFF
TRBJ1-3,TRBV5-1,once,TRBD1,TGCGCCAGCAGCTCAAAACAGGGGGCGGATGGAAACACCATATATTTT,CASSSKQGADGNTIYF
TRBJ1-6,TRBV5-6,few,TRBD1,TGTGCCAGCAGCGCAATGGACAGGGCTAATTCACCCCTCCACTTT,CASSAMDRANSPLHF
TRBJ1-4,TRBV5-1,-,-,TGCGCCAGCAGCCCCGTAGGTACGGGGGGCGGTAAACTGTTTTTT,CASSPVGTGGGKLFF
TRBJ2-2,TRBV7-3,-,-,TGTGCCAGCAGCTTTAGTCGTGGGCTTCGGGGCACCGGGGAGCTGTTTTTT,CASSFSRGLRGTGELFF
TRBJ2-1,TRBV19,-,TRBD1,TGTGCCAGTAGTATAGAGGGGACAGGGAAGGGCAAGGGGCAGTTCTTC,CASSIEGTGKGKGQFF
TRBJ1-2,TRBV5-1,-,-,TGCGCCAGCAGCTTGGGCAGGACTAACTATGGCTACACCTTC,CASSLGRTNYGYTF
TRBJ2-3,TRBV15,-,TRBD2,TGTGCCACCAGCAGACTAGCGGGCACAGATACGCAGTATTTT,CATSRLAGTDTQYF
TRBJ2-1,TRBV7-2,-,TRBD2,TGTGCCAGCAGCTTAGGTCGCCTAGCGGGGGGGAGCTCCTACAATGAGCAGTTCTTC,CASSLGRLAGGSSYNEQFF
TRBJ2-3,TRBV6-4,-,-,TGTGCCAGCCGCTCCGGGACTCCCCCAGATACGCAGTATTTT,CASRSGTPPDTQYF
TRBJ2-1,TRBV30,-,TRBD1,TGTGCCTCCACCGGGACAGACTACAATGAGCAGTTCTTC,CASTGTDYNEQFF
TRBJ1-5,TRBV30,-,-,TGTGCCTGGAGTCAAGGGGACAATCAGCCCCAGCATTTT,CAWSQGDNQPQHF
TRBJ2-1,TRBV5-5,-,TRBD2,TGTGCCAGCAGCTTAAGCGGGACCCGACTCAATGAGCAGTTCTTC,CASSLSGTRLNEQFF
TRBJ1-4,TRBV27,-,-,TGTGCCAGCAGCCTAAGACAAGCAACTAATGAAAAACTGTTTTTT,CASSLRQATNEKLFF
TRBJ2-2,TRBV13,-,-,TGTGCCAGCATCCGACGAGGTGGAGGCACCGGGGAGCTGTTTTTT,CASIRRGGGTGELFF
TRBJ2-5,TRBV23-1,-,-,TGCGCCAGCAGTCATACGGACAGGCGGGAAGAAGAGACCCAGTACTTC,CASSHTDRREEETQYF
TRBJ1-6,TRBV18,-,TRBD1,TGTGCCAGCTCACCGAAACAGGGGGGGAATTCACCCCTCCACTTT,CASSPKQGGNSPLHF
TRBJ1-2,TRBV6-2/TRBV6-3,-,TRBD1,TGTGCCAGCAGTTATACCTCCGGGACAGGGGGCTTCTATGGCTACACCTTC,CASSYTSGTGGFYGYTF
TRBJ1-3,TRBV11-2,-,-,TGTGCCAGCAGCTTAGTAGGACAGAGCTCTGGAAACACCATATATTTT,CASSLVGQSSGNTIYF
TRBJ2-1,TRBV2,few,TRBD1,TGTGCCAGCAGGCAACCGGGACAGAGCTACAATGAGCAGTTCTTC,CASRQPGQSYNEQFF
TRBJ1-4,TRBV10-2,-,-,TGCGCCAGCAGTCGAGCAGGCGGGGGTATGGAAAAACTGTTTTTT,CASSRAGGGMEKLFF
TRBJ1-1,TRBV7-2,-,-,TGTGCCAGCAGAGCAGAACAGCGGAGCAGCACTGAAGCTTTCTTT,CASRAEQRSSTEAFF
TRBJ1-1,TRBV27,-,-,TGTGCCAGCAGGCCTACTTGGACAACTATTGAAGCTTTCTTT,CASRPTWTTIEAFF
TRBJ2-1,TRBV7-2,-,TRBD2,TGTGCCAGCAGCTTAAGGACTAGCGGGAGATACCATGAGCAGTTCTTC,CASSLRTSGRYHEQFF
TRBJ2-2,TRBV3-1/TRBV3-2,-,-,TGTGCCAGCAGCCAACGACAGAGACTGAACACCGGGGAGCTGTTTTTT,CASSQRQRLNTGELFF
TRBJ2-5,TRBV6-5,few,TRBD1,TGTGCCAGCAAAACTCCAGGGGGCCGAGAGACCCAGTACTTC,CASKTPGGRETQYF
TRBJ1-2,TRBV30,-,-,TGTGCCCTGGGAAAGGGGTGGGACTATGGCTACACCTTC,CALGKGWDYGYTF
TRBJ2-1,TRBV30,-,-,TGTGCCTGGACCCGGGCAGGGGGGAATGAGCAGTTCTTC,CAWTRAGGNEQFF
TRBJ1-1,TRBV11-2,-,-,TGTGCCAGCAGCCCGTCCCCGGGGGGTACTGAAGCTTTCTTT,CASSPSPGGTEAFF
TRBJ1-4,TRBV6-5,few,-,TGTGCCAGCAGTCAATACATTAATGAAAAACTGTTTTTT,CASSQYINEKLFF
TRBJ2-6,TRBV6-6,-,-,TGTGCCAGCAGTTATGGGGGGACTGGGGCCAACGTCCTGACTTTC,CASSYGGTGANVLTF